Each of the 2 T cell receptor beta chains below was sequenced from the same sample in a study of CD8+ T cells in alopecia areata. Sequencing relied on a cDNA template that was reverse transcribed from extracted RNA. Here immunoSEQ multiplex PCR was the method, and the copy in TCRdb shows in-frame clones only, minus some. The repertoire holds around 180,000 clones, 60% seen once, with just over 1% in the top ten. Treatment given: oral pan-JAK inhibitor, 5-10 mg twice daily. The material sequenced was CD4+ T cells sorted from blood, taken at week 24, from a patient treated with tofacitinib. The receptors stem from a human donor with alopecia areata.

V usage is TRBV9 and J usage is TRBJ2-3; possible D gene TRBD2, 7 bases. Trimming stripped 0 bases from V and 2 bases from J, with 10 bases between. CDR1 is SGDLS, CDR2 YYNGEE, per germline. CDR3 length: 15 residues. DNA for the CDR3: TGTGCCAGCAGCGTAGCGGGGGGCTTCACAGATACGCAGTATTTT. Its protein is CASSVAGGFTDTQYF.

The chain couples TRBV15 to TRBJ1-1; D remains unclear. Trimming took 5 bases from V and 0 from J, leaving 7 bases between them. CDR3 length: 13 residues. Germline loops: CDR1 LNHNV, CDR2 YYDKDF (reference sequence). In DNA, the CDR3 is TGTGCCACCAGCGTGCGGGTGAACACTGAAGCTTTCTTT. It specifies CATSVRVNTEAFF.